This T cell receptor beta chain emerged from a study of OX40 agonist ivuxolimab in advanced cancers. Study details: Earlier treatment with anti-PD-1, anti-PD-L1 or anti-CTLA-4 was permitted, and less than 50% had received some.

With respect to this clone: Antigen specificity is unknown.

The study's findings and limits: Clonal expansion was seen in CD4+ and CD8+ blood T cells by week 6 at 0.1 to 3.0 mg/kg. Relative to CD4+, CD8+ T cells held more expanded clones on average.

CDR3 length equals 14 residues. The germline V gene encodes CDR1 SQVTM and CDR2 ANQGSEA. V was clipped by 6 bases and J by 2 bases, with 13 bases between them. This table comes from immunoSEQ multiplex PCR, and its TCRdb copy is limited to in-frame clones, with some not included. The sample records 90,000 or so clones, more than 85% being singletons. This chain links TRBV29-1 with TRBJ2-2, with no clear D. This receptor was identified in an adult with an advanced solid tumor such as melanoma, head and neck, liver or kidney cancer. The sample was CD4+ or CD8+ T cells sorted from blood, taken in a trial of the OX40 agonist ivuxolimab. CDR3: CSVKRNPNTGELFF. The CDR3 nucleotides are TGCAGCGTAAAGCGTAACCCAAACACCGGGGAGCTGTTTTTT.